This TCR beta chain was profiled in a study of Graves' ophthalmopathy and Graves' hyperthyroidism. Amplification targeted the TCR beta CDR3 regions, with RNA transcripts as the source material. Following a first-round RT-PCR that used HTBI primers, a second-round multiplex PCR was carried out. TCRdb re-called the multiplex PCR reads through MiXCR, storing one row per CDR3 protein. The profile shows some 200,000 distinct CDR3 sequences, 25% to 30% of them singletons. V lost 6 bases, J lost 4 bases, and 10 bases lay in between. This CDR3 region has 13 residues. This receptor was identified in a man over 45 with Graves' ophthalmopathy. This chain uses TRBV12-3 or TRBV12-4 with TRBJ1-5; no clear D. The sequencing input was peripheral blood. CDR3 in DNA: TGTGCCAGCAGCTTCGGCCGAAATCAGCCCCAGCATTTT. Its protein product is CASSFGRNQPQHF.